A single sample is the source of the 4 T cell receptor beta chains below, sequenced in a study of cytomegalovirus exposure and HLA in healthy donors. PCR amplification relied on 60 Vbeta primers (plus 13 Jbeta primers). Assay used: immunoSEQ multiplex PCR; TCRdb lists only in-frame clones, some missing. The table records around 200,000 clones, around 89% of them present only once. Sequencing used PBMCs. The receptors derive from a woman younger than 35 in good health and CMV-seronegative.

This clone was detected once. This chain connects TRBV7-9 to TRBJ2-7; weak D call: TRBD2 (5 bases). Trimming removed 7 bases from V and 2 bases from J, with 12 bases in between. Germline V gene lookup returns CDR1 SEHNR and CDR2 FQNEAQ (reference sequence). This CDR3 comprises 13 residues. The CDR3 nucleotides are TGTGCCAGCACCCACGGTAGCGCCTACGAGCAGTACTTC. Translating it yields CASTHGSAYEQYF.

The rearrangement links TRBV6-6 to TRBJ2-2; 8 nucleotides align to TRBD1. Trimming took 8 bases from V and 4 from J; bases not matched to a gene: 3. The CDR3 sequence is 13 residues long. Germline V gene sequence: CDR1 MNHNY, CDR2 SVGAGI (reference sequence). For the CDR3, the DNA is TGTGCCAGCCGGGACAGGCCCACCGGGGAGCTGTTTTTT. The encoded protein is CASRDRPTGELFF.

This chain joins TRBV14 and TRBJ1-2, with D unresolved. The germline V gene encodes CDR1 SGHDN and CDR2 FVKESK. The V gene lost 4 bases and the J gene lost 0 bases, with 9 bases spanning the gap. The CDR3 spans 14 residues. The CDR3 region is CASSPAATNYGYTF. DNA of the CDR3: TGTGCCAGCAGCCCCGCGGCTACTAACTATGGCTACACCTTC.

V gene TRBV6-5 combines with J gene TRBJ2-7; D unclear. This CDR3 has 16 residues. Between the trimmed V and J ends, which lost 0 bases and 3 bases, there was a span of 15 bases. Germline lookup yields CDR1 MNHEY and CDR2 SVGAGI. The DNA of the CDR3 is TGTGCCAGCAGTTACTCGAGCCAGCGAAGCCGCTACGAGCAGTACTTC. It is translated as CASSYSSQRSRYEQYF.